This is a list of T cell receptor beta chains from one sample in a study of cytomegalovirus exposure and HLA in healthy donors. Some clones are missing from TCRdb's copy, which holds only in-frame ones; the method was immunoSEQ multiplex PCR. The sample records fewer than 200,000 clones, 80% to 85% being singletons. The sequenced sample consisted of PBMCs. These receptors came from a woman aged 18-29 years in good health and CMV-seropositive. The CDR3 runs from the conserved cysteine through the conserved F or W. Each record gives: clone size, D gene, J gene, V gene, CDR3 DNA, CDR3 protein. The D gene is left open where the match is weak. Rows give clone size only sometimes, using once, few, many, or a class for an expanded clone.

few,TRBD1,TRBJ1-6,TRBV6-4,TGTGCCAGCAGTGACACCGGACAGGGGTATAATTCACCCCTCCACTTT,CASSDTGQGYNSPLHF
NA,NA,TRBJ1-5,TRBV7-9,TGTGCCAGCAGTCTACAGTCCTACAATCAGCCCCAGCATTTT,CASSLQSYNQPQHF
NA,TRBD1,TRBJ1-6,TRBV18,TGTGCCAGCTCACCATCGGGACAGTATAATTCACCCCTCCACTTT,CASSPSGQYNSPLHF
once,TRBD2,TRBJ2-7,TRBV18,TGTGCCAGCTCACCGACTAGCGGGGGGGTAGGCGAGCAGTACTTC,CASSPTSGGVGEQYF
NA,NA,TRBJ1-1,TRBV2,TGTGCCAGCAGACCCGACAGCCCTGAAGCTTTCTTT,CASRPDSPEAFF
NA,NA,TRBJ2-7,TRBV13,TGTGCCAGCAGCTTAGGCCTGTACGAGCAGTACTTC,CASSLGLYEQYF
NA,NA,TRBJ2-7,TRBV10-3,TGTGCCATCTCGGACTCATCCTACGAGCAGTACTTC,CAISDSSYEQYF
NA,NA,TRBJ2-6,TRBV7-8,TGTGCCAGCACCTATAACGGGGCCAACGTCCTGACTTTC,CASTYNGANVLTF
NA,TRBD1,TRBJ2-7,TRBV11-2,TGTGCCAGCAGCATTTGGACAGGGAGCTCCTACGAGCAGTACTTC,CASSIWTGSSYEQYF
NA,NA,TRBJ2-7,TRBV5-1,TGCGCCAGCTCCAGCATCGGGGGCTACGAGCAGTACTTC,CASSSIGGYEQYF
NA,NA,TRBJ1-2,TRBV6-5,TGTGCCAGCAGCCGTGAGACAGATACACCGAATGGCTACACCTTC,CASSRETDTPNGYTF
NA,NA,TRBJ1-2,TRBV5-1,TGCGCCAGCAGCTTGGCAGGGGTCTATGGCTACACCTTC,CASSLAGVYGYTF
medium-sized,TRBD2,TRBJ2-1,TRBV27,TGTGCCAGCAGTGGCGGGAGCTCCTACAATGAGCAGTTCTTC,CASSGGSSYNEQFF
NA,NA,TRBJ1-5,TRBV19,TGTGCCAGTACGAGTCTCCATTATAGCAATCAGCCCCAGCATTTT,CASTSLHYSNQPQHF
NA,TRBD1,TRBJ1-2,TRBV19,TGTGCCACCCAACAGGGGAGCTATGGCTACACCTTC,CATQQGSYGYTF
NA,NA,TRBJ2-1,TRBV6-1,TGTGCCAGCAGTGAAGTGGGCGTCCCTCCCTACAATGAGCAGTTCTTC,CASSEVGVPPYNEQFF
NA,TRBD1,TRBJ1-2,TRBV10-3,TGTGCCATCAGTGTGGGGGACAGGAGCTATGGCTACACCTTC,CAISVGDRSYGYTF
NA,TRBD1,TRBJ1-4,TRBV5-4,TGTGCCAGCAGTTTCGACAGGGGACAGGAAAAACTGTTTTTT,CASSFDRGQEKLFF
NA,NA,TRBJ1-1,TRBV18,TGTGCCAGCTCACCCCCCTCAGGGTCGGACACTGAAGCTTTCTTT,CASSPPSGSDTEAFF
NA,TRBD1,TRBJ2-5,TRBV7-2,TGTGCCAGCAGCTTGGGACAGGGGACAGGGACCCAGTACTTC,CASSLGQGTGTQYF
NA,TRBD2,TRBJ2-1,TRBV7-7,TGTGCCAGCAGCTTAGCTAGCGGGGCTGAGCAGTTCTTC,CASSLASGAEQFF
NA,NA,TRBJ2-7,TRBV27,TGTGCCAGCAGTTTGGGCACGGGGTTTGCCTACGAGCAGTACTTC,CASSLGTGFAYEQYF
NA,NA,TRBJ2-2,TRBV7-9,TGTGCCAGCAGCTTAGGCGGGGTTTGGGCAGCGAACACCGGGGAGCTGTTTTTT,CASSLGGVWAANTGELFF
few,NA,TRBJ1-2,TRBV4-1,TGCGCCAGCAGTCGTGGCAGAAACTACACCTTC,CASSRGRNYTF
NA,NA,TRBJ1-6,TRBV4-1,TGCGCCAGCAGCCCGGATAATTCACCCCTCCACTTT,CASSPDNSPLHF
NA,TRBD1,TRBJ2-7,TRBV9,TGTGCCAGCAGCCCGTCCCGGGACAGGGGCTACGAGCAGTACTTC,CASSPSRDRGYEQYF
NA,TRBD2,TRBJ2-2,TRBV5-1,TGCGCCAGCAGCGGGACGACTAGCGGGGGGACCACCGGGGAGCTGTTTTTT,CASSGTTSGGTTGELFF
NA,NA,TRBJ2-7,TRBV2,TGTGCCAGCAGTGAAGCCGGGGGTAGCTACGAGCAGTACTTC,CASSEAGGSYEQYF
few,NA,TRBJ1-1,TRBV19,TGTGCCAGTAACGTAGGGTCATGGAGGACGAACACTGAAGCTTTCTTT,CASNVGSWRTNTEAFF
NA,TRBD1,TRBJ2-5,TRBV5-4,TGTGCCAGCAGCTTTGTAGGACAGGGGGAGACCCAGTACTTC,CASSFVGQGETQYF
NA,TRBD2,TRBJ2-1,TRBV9,TGTGCCAGCAGCGGTGGTAGCGGGGGCCACAATGAGCAGTTCTTC,CASSGGSGGHNEQFF
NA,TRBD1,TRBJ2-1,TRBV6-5,TGTGCCAGCAGTTATGGGACAGGGGTGAATGAGCAGTTCTTC,CASSYGTGVNEQFF
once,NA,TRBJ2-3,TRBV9,TGTGCCAGCAGCGCGCAGGGATTCAGCACAGATACGCAGTATTTT,CASSAQGFSTDTQYF
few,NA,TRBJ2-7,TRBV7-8,TGTGCCAGCAGCCTGGGTAGCGAACCATACGAGCAGTACTTC,CASSLGSEPYEQYF
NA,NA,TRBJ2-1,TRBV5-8,TGTGCCAGCAGCGGACTACGGGAGCAGTTCTTC,CASSGLREQFF
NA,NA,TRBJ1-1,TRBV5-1,TGCGCCAGCAGCCCAGACACCTCGAACACTGAAGCTTTCTTT,CASSPDTSNTEAFF
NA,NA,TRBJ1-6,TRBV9,TGTGCCAGCGGTGGGAGCTCCTATAATTCACCCCTCCACTTT,CASGGSSYNSPLHF
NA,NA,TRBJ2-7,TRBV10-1,TGCGCCAGCAGTCCGGTAGCAGGGTACGAGCAGTACTTC,CASSPVAGYEQYF
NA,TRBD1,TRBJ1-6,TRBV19,TGTGCCAGTAGCTATCTGGGACAGGGCCTCGGATCTAATTCACCCCTCCACTTT,CASSYLGQGLGSNSPLHF
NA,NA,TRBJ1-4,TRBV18,TGTGCCAGCTCACCAGATGGCCTCAATGAAAAACTGTTTTTT,CASSPDGLNEKLFF
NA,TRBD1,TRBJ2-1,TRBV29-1,TGCAGCGCACCGGGACAGCGATACAATGAGCAGTTCTTC,CSAPGQRYNEQFF
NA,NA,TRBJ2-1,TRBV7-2,TGTGCCAGCAGCCTTACAGGGTACGGCGATGAGCAGTTCTTC,CASSLTGYGDEQFF
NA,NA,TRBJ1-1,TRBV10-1,TGCGCCAGCACGACAGAGACGAACACTGAAGCTTTCTTT,CASTTETNTEAFF
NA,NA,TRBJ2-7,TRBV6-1,TGTGCCAGCAGTGAACGCCCAACAGTACAGCAGTACTTC,CASSERPTVQQYF
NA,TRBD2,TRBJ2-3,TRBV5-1,TGCGCCAGCAGCAGCCCTGGGCAACGACTAGCGGGGGGATTAGCAGATACGCAGTATTTT,CASSSPGQRLAGGLADTQYF
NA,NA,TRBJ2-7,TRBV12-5,TGTGCTAGTGGTTTGGTCACTAGCAAACCCTCCGAGCAGTACTTC,CASGLVTSKPSEQYF
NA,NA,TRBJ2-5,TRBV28,TGTGCCAGCAGTAACCCAGGGGAAGAGACCCAGTACTTC,CASSNPGEETQYF
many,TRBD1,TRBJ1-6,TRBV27,TGTGCCAGCAAACAGGGGCCCTATAATTCACCCCTCCACTTT,CASKQGPYNSPLHF
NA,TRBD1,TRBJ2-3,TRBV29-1,TGCAGCGTTGAAACAGGGGGCATCTCAGATACGCAGTATTTT,CSVETGGISDTQYF
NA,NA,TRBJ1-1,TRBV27,TGTGCCAGCAGTCCATTCCTGAGAACTGAAGCTTTCTTT,CASSPFLRTEAFF
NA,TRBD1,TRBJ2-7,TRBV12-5,TGTGCTAGTGTCTTCTACTCTTCAGGGGGCTACGAGCAGTACTTC,CASVFYSSGGYEQYF
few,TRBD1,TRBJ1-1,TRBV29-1,TGCAGCATCCGGACAGGTGAAGCTTTCTTT,CSIRTGEAFF
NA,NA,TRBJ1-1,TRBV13,TGTGCCAGCAGACGGGGAATGAACACTGAAGCTTTCTTT,CASRRGMNTEAFF
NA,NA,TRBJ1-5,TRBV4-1,TGCGCCAGCAGCCAAGAAGTGGCGGGGACCAATCAGCCCCAGCATTTT,CASSQEVAGTNQPQHF
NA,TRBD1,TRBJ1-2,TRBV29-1,TGCAGCGTTGATAGTCTTGGGGACAGGGACCCCTATGGCTACACCTTC,CSVDSLGDRDPYGYTF
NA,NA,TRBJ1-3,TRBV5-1,TGCGCCAGCAGCTTGGAGAGCTCTGGAAACACCATATATTTT,CASSLESSGNTIYF
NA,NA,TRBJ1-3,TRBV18,TGTGCCAGCTCACCTAGCGGGCCTTTCTCTGGAAACACCATATATTTT,CASSPSGPFSGNTIYF
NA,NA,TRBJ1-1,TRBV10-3,TGTGCCATCAGTGAGGAACAAAGAAACACTGAAGCTTTCTTT,CAISEEQRNTEAFF
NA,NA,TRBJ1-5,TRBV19,TGTGCCAGTAGTAGGATTGGGCAGGGGAAATTTTTAGGTCAGCCCCAGCATTTT,CASSRIGQGKFLGQPQHF
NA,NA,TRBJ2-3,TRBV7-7,TGTGCCAGCAGCTTAGCTGGGGGGGCGAGGGATACGCAGTATTTT,CASSLAGGARDTQYF